The 26 T cell receptor beta chains below were found in one sample sequenced in a study of CD8+ T cells in alopecia areata. cDNA prepared by RNA extraction and subsequent reverse transcription served as the template for sequencing. Produced via immunoSEQ multiplex PCR; TCRdb's table is partial and in-frame only. The sample has 110,000 or so clones, roughly 60% seen once; the top ten hold under 25%. Sample: CD8+ T cells sorted from blood. The receptors were gathered from a human donor in good health.

This clone was counted only a few times. As the CDR3 is not closed by the conserved phenylalanine or tryptophan, this likely results from a read error. The limits of the CDR3 on the DNA are not certain, so only TCRdb's listed CDR3 is given. The chain joins TRBV18 to TRBJ2-7; the table assigns TRBD2, which was not confirmed against the DNA. The CDR3 spans 9 residues, counting both ends. Looked up from germline, CDR1 is KGHSH and CDR2 is LQKENI. CDR3 in amino acids: CASPAGGAR.

The CDR3 sequence is CASSYGGQLAETQYF. CDR3 sequence (DNA): TGTGCCAGCAGTTACGGGGGACAGTTAGCCGAGACCCAGTACTTC. This chain uses TRBV6-5 with TRBJ2-5, with 7 bases aligning to TRBD1. The CDR3 is 15 amino acids. The junction had 8 bases not matched to a gene; V was cut back by 2 bases and J by 5 bases. Germline V gene lookup returns CDR1 MNHEY and CDR2 SVGAGI.

The chain is built from TRBV29-1 and TRBJ2-1; 7 bases are shared with TRBD1. CDR1 and CDR2 from the germline V gene are SQVTM and ANQGSEA. The V segment lost 8 bases and the J segment 4 bases; nucleotides outside the gene matches: 8. The length of the CDR3 is 13 residues. CDR3 sequence (DNA): TGCAGCACCTCAGGGGGTTTGTACAATGAGCAGTTCTTC. Its protein product is CSTSGGLYNEQFF.

This clone appeared once. The chain is built from TRBV13 and TRBJ2-3, with D possibly matching TRBD2 (7 bases). V lost 0 bases to trimming and J lost 2 bases, with 12 bases between them. This CDR3 spans 16 amino acids. Germline V gene sequence: CDR1 PRHDT, CDR2 FYEKMQ (reference sequence). CDR3 residues: CASSLGRGPATDTQYF. CDR3 sequence (DNA): TGTGCCAGCAGCTTAGGGCGGGGGCCGGCCACAGATACGCAGTATTTT.

In DNA, the CDR3 is TGTGCCAGCAGCTATGCTCCCGGGACGCCAGGATCACCCCTCCACTTT. It translates to CASSYAPGTPGSPLHF. The chain employs TRBV27 and TRBJ1-6; possibly TRBD1 for D (5 bases). CDR1 MNHEY and CDR2 SMNVEV come from the germline V gene (reference sequence). Trimming took 6 bases from V and 10 from J, leaving 22 bases between them. The length of the CDR3 is 16 residues.

The chain is built from TRBV15 and TRBJ2-5; D may be TRBD2 (5 bases). Germline assignment: CDR1 LNHNV and CDR2 YYDKDF (reference sequence). V was cut by 5 bases and J by 2 bases, with 15 bases left in between. This CDR3 contains 15 residues. The CDR3 loop is CATSSRLPRQETQYF. The CDR3 nucleotides are TGTGCCACCAGCTCCAGACTACCGAGACAAGAGACCCAGTACTTC.

The genes are TRBV10-3 and TRBJ2-5; D perhaps matches TRBD2 (7 bases). V gave up 10 bases and J gave up 0 bases, with 12 bases separating them. The CDR3 length is 13 residues. Germline V gene data show CDR1 as ENHRY and CDR2 as SYGVKD. CDR3 in amino acids: CATGGADQETQYF. CDR3 DNA sequence: TGTGCCACTGGGGGGGCCGACCAAGAGACCCAGTACTTC.

There are a few counts of this clone. V gene TRBV5-4 combines with J gene TRBJ2-1, with 13 nucleotides matching TRBD2. The germline CDR1 and CDR2 sequences are SGHNT and YYREEE (reference sequence). The CDR3 runs 18 residues. V trimming: 4 bases; J trimming: 6 bases; junction bases outside the gene matches: 13. The CDR3 bases are TGTGCCAGCAGCCAAGCGCCGGGACTAGCGGGGAGTAGCAATGAGCAGTTCTTC. It codes for CASSQAPGLAGSSNEQFF.

The gene calls are TRBV7-8 and TRBJ1-6, with TRBD1 identical over 7 bases. Germline V gene sequence: CDR1 SGHVS, CDR2 FQNEAQ. The junction had 7 bases not matched to a gene; V was cut back by 5 bases and J by 0 bases. The CDR3 loop spans 17 amino acids. The CDR3 loop is CASSVDRPSSYNSPLHF. The CDR3 nucleotides are TGTGCCAGCAGCGTGGACAGGCCGAGCTCCTATAATTCACCCCTCCACTTT.

The chain employs TRBV29-1 and TRBJ2-7; 9 nucleotides line up with TRBD1. Germline V CDR1 and CDR2: SQVTM, ANQGSEA. This CDR3 has 13 residues. J was trimmed by 4 bases and V by 4 bases; bases with no gene match: 5. In DNA, the CDR3 is TGCAGCGTTGTAGGGACAGGGCTGTACGAGCAGTACTTC. This translates into CSVVGTGLYEQYF.

The chain couples TRBV5-1 to TRBJ2-5, with D possibly called TRBD1 or TRBD2 (5 bases each). This CDR3 has 16 residues. Germline CDR1 and CDR2: SGHRS and YFSETQ. Trimming pared 1 base from V and 5 bases from J, leaving 18 bases between. CDR3 residues: CASSLRGTAFGETQYF. The CDR3, as DNA: TGCGCCAGCAGCTTGCGAGGGACGGCTTTCGGGGAGACCCAGTACTTC.

This clone was found a few times. This sequence joins TRBV27 and TRBJ1-2, with 10 bases identical to TRBD1. The CDR3 totals 15 residues. With V trimmed by 5 bases and J by 4 bases, 7 bases remained unmatched. Per the germline V gene, CDR1 is MNHEY and CDR2 is SMNVEV (reference sequence). This CDR3 is CASSQTGQGTYGYTF. Here the CDR3 DNA reads TGTGCCAGCAGTCAGACGGGACAGGGGACCTATGGCTACACCTTC.

The chain joins TRBV7-9 to TRBJ2-2, with TRBD1 matching over 8 bases. The CDR3 loop spans 16 amino acids. V dropped 4 bases and J dropped 5; count of bases not matched to a gene: 9. Germline CDR1 and CDR2: SEHNR and FQNEAQ (reference sequence). The CDR3 sequence: CASSSPQGAHTGELFF. CDR3 nucleotides: TGTGCCAGCAGCTCACCTCAGGGGGCGCATACCGGGGAGCTGTTTTTT.

The chain uses TRBV29-1 and TRBJ1-2; tentatively, D is TRBD1 (5 bases). With 5 bases removed from V and 4 bases from J, the gap between germline ends came to 20 bases. In germline, CDR1 is SQVTM, CDR2 ANQGSEA. CDR3 length: 15 amino acids. For the CDR3, the DNA is TGCAGCGTTCCATTACCGGGGGATGAGAGCTATGGCTACACCTTC. Translating gives CSVPLPGDESYGYTF.

In this sample, this clone turned up a few times. This same CDR3 is encoded by further DNA sequences in the sample. This chain links TRBV7-9 with TRBJ1-5; no firm D call. CDR1 SEHNR and CDR2 FQNEAQ come from the germline V gene (reference sequence). V lost 1 base, J lost 0 bases, and 4 bases lay in between. The CDR3 is made up of 14 amino acids. In DNA form, the CDR3 reads TGTGCCAGCAGCTTAGGAAATAGCAATCAGCCCCAGCATTTT. This translates into CASSLGNSNQPQHF.

This clone has just a few counts. The rearrangement uses TRBV6-5 and TRBJ1-1; TRBD1 is a possible D gene (6 bases). CDR1 is MNHEY, CDR2 SVGAGI, per germline. Trimming left V 1 base short and J 4 bases short, with 10 bases between. This CDR3 region has 14 residues. CDR3: CASSYFSGATEAFF. CDR3 in DNA: TGTGCCAGCAGTTACTTCTCAGGGGCCACTGAAGCTTTCTTT.

J is TRBJ2-2 and V is TRBV4-2, with 8 bases matching TRBD2. The CDR3 runs to 17 residues. Trimming at V came to 1 base and at J to 0 bases, leaving 4 bases not matched to a gene. Looked up from germline, CDR1 is LGHNA and CDR2 is YNFKEQ. In nucleotides, the CDR3 is TGTGCCAGCAGCCAAGGAGGTAGCGGGGCGAACACCGGGGAGCTGTTTTTT. It is translated as CASSQGGSGANTGELFF.

The chain recombines TRBV2 with TRBJ2-5; 7 bases line up with TRBD1. The length of the CDR3 is 12 residues. Trimming at V came to 11 bases and at J to 2 bases, leaving 5 bases not matched to a gene. Looked up from germline, CDR1 is SNHLY and CDR2 is FYNNEI. The CDR3 coding sequence is TGTGCCGGGCGGACAGGTCAAGAGACCCAGTACTTC. Protein product: CAGRTGQETQYF.

The V and J genes are TRBV5-1 and TRBJ2-7; D is undetermined. The CDR3 contains 15 residues. Trimming removed 2 bases at V and 2 bases at J, with 14 bases between. Germline V gives CDR1 SGHRS, CDR2 YFSETQ. CDR3 DNA: TGCGCCAGCAGCTTTACCGGGCTCTCCCCCTACGAGCAGTACTTC. This encodes CASSFTGLSPYEQYF.

The chain employs TRBV15 and TRBJ1-5, with TRBD1 identical over 7 bases. The CDR3 runs to 16 residues. Trimming at V came to 3 bases and at J to 1 base, leaving 6 bases not matched to a gene. CDR1 and CDR2 from the germline V gene are LNHNV and YYDKDF (reference sequence). The chain's CDR3 is CATSSGSGQSNQPQHF. The CDR3 region has the DNA TGTGCCACCAGCAGCGGATCGGGACAGAGCAATCAGCCCCAGCATTTT.

The V call is TRBV29-1, the J call TRBJ2-2; 9 positions match TRBD1. This CDR3 region has 13 residues. Looked up from germline, CDR1 is SQVTM and CDR2 is ANQGSEA. The trim removed 7 bases at V and 5 bases at J, leaving 5 bases unmatched. The CDR3 is CSAHRGRTGELFF. Here the CDR3 DNA reads TGCAGCGCCCACAGGGGGCGGACCGGGGAGCTGTTTTTT.

The rearrangement joins TRBV15 to TRBJ2-7; 7 nucleotides match TRBD1. Germline trimming cut 3 bases from V and 4 bases from J; bases unmatched to any gene: 9. The CDR3 extends over 15 amino acids. Germline V CDR1 and CDR2: LNHNV, YYDKDF (reference sequence). DNA for the CDR3: TGTGCCACCAGCAGCCCGGGACAGACGCCGTACGAGCAGTACTTC. It translates to CATSSPGQTPYEQYF.

CDR3 sequence: CASSSRNRQGGETQYF. CDR3 bases: TGTGCCAGCAGCAGCAGAAATCGACAGGGTGGGGAGACCCAGTACTTC. V is TRBV7-8 and J is TRBJ2-5; the match to TRBD1 covers 7 bases. Germline CDR1 and CDR2: SGHVS and FQNEAQ. Unmatched junction bases numbered 14, after V lost 5 bases and J lost 5 bases. CDR3 length equals 16 residues.

V gene TRBV19 combines with J gene TRBJ2-1, with TRBD2 matching over 8 bases. CDR1 and CDR2 from the germline V gene are LNHDA and SQIVND (reference sequence). The CDR3 spans 11 residues. V lost 6 bases, J lost 13 bases, and 5 bases stayed unmatched. In DNA, the CDR3 is TGTGCCAGTAGGTACGGGACTAGACAGTTCTTC. It encodes CASRYGTRQFF.

This clone has at least ten counts. V gene TRBV13 combines with J gene TRBJ1-6, with 9 nucleotides matching TRBD1. CDR1 and CDR2 from the germline V gene are PRHDT and FYEKMQ (reference sequence). The CDR3 is made up of 16 amino acids. The J segment lost 5 bases and the V segment lost 4 bases, leaving 6 bases of the junction unmatched. This CDR3 is CASSSGTGWHNSPLHF. CDR3 coding DNA: TGTGCCAGCAGCTCAGGGACAGGGTGGCATAATTCACCCCTCCACTTT.

The J gene is TRBJ2-5, the V gene TRBV5-4, with a possible D match to TRBD1 (6 bases). V was shortened by 0 bases and J by 2 bases, with 8 bases between the two germline ends. Germline lookup yields CDR1 SGHNT and CDR2 YYREEE (reference sequence). The CDR3 has 14 amino acids. The CDR3 coding sequence is TGTGCCAGCAGCTTGGGGACAGCTCAAGAGACCCAGTACTTC. Protein sequence: CASSLGTAQETQYF.